This is a list of T cell receptor beta chains from one sample in a study of T cells in localized non-small cell lung cancer. Generated by immunoSEQ multiplex PCR, the TCRdb table keeps only in-frame clones and is missing some. The data contain around 12,000 clones, approximately 28% of them singletons. Sample: lung tumor tissue, taken before any cancer treatment. These receptors originate from a female donor older than 55 with stage I lung adenocarcinoma. Each CDR3 is given with its conserved first and last residue. The order of the fields is V gene, J gene, CDR3 protein.

>TRBV29-1|TRBJ1-3
CSVESGLGDTIYF
>TRBV6-8|TRBJ2-7
CASPVWLYEQYF
>TRBV11-3|TRBJ1-5
CASSLTNSNQPQHF
>TRBV29-1|TRBJ1-1
CSGGHLGNTEAFF
>TRBV10-2|TRBJ2-2
CASKPSGGYNTGELFF
>TRBV18|TRBJ1-4
CASSLPVGANEKLFF
>TRBV19|TRBJ2-1
CASSIARISYNEQFF
>TRBV11-3|TRBJ1-3
CASSTDRHSGNTIYF
>TRBV6-8|TRBJ2-1
CASRTVSSYNEQFF
>TRBV6-8|TRBJ2-1
CASSYPIDRKGNSYNEQFF
>TRBV19|TRBJ1-2
CASSIANSLHGYTF
>TRBV1|TRBJ1-5
CASSQESKGGSPQHF
>TRBV15|TRBJ2-7
CATSRDGTAIYEQYF
>TRBV30|TRBJ1-3
CAWSVHRQTETYSGNTIYF
>TRBV14|TRBJ2-2
CASSSTRWELFF
>TRBV29-1|TRBJ2-1
CSAWTSGRGGNEQFF
>TRBV29-1|TRBJ2-7
CSVENSEIEQYF
>TRBV6-8|TRBJ1-4
CASSYSLSTGGGEKLFF
>TRBV7-2|TRBJ2-3
CASSQSRTDTQYF
>TRBV11-3|TRBJ2-7
CASSSRDRGPQQYF
>TRBV19|TRBJ1-3
CASSIDRRFTGNTIYF
>TRBV30|TRBJ2-7
CAWRVWGSGTYEQYF
>TRBV9|TRBJ2-5
CASRKWGSGRAEEETQYF
>TRBV11-3|TRBJ1-2
CASSPGTEGSYGYTF
>TRBV11-3|TRBJ2-2
CASSWGWGQGSELFF
>TRBV19|TRBJ2-3
CASSMISGRTDTQYF
>TRBV29-1|TRBJ2-2
CSVTDRNFGELFF
>TRBV6-8|TRBJ2-1
CASSYVLRSYNEQFF
>TRBV5-1|TRBJ2-2
CASSLAGTGNTGELFF
>TRBV4-1|TRBJ2-7
CASSRQVPGQGSISYEQYF
>TRBV7-1|TRBJ1-1
CAMNYRAGGEAFF
>TRBV6-8|TRBJ2-2
CASSYRRLWTGELFF
>TRBV11-3|TRBJ1-1
CASSFPGRGTEAFF
>TRBV30|TRBJ2-5
CAWRNQGTKTQYF
>TRBV19|TRBJ2-1
CASSITSGGEQFF
>TRBV11-3|TRBJ1-4
CASSPQDRRNEKLFF
>TRBV7-1|TRBJ2-6
CASSFTGPGANVLTF
>TRBV6-8|TRBJ1-2
CASSFGRNYGYTF
>TRBV18|TRBJ1-2
CASSPDRTHGYTF
>TRBV6-8|TRBJ1-5
CASSQGTGYSNQPQHF
>TRBV19|TRBJ1-2
CASQRGGGYGYTF
>TRBV14|TRBJ1-2
CASSQDRSGNGYTF
>TRBV18|TRBJ2-7
CASSRRGGTYEQYF
>TRBV6-8|TRBJ1-5
CAISAGTHQPQHF
>TRBV9|TRBJ2-6
CASSVVVGYGANVLTF
>TRBV11-3|TRBJ1-1
CASRLQQGSTEAFF
>TRBV6-8|TRBJ2-2
CASTRTGGNTNTGELFF
>TRBV11-3|TRBJ1-2
CASSSGNSGYGYTF
>TRBV11-3|TRBJ2-7
CASSLGPGQGFYEQYF
>TRBV29-1|TRBJ2-5
CSVAPGGVQETQYF
>TRBV11-3|TRBJ1-1
CASSLELRRNTEAFF
>TRBV9|TRBJ1-5
CASSVTGQDYQPQHF